Sequencing of this T cell receptor (beta chain) was carried out in a study of response to subunit inactivated influenza vaccine. With respect to this clonotype: Its antigen remains unidentified.

Findings and limits, study-wide: Authors suggested few new T cells are recruited by each seasonal influenza vaccination.

TCRdb reprocessed the RT-PCR reads with MiXCR, giving one entry per CDR3 protein. The data contain 170,000 or so distinct CDR3 sequences, roughly 10% of them seen just once; the ten biggest clones take up roughly 40%. Germline loops: CDR1 PRHDT, CDR2 FYEKMQ (reference sequence). The CDR3 covers 15 residues. After removal of 5 bases from V and 9 bases from J, the junction contained 7 bases not matched to a gene. The sequencing here drew on CD8+ T cells sorted from PBMCs, taken less than 30 months after vaccination. This sequence was found in a man aged 50 to 69 who received an inactivated influenza vaccine. The chain uses TRBV13 and TRBJ2-1, with 13 bases lining up with TRBD2. The CDR3 DNA is TGTGCCAGCAGCAGACTAGCGGGAGGCCAATTTGAGCAGTTCTTC. Translated, it gives CASSRLAGGQFEQFF.